The T cell receptor beta chain under discussion was sequenced for a study of T cell repertoires in cytomegalovirus infection. At the level of the study: Carrying CMV and the relevant HLA type showed in public TCR beta signatures.

Study-wide results and limits: Across the ex vivo response, the dominant clonotypes were HLA-C-restricted CMV-specific TCR beta clonotypes.

TCRdb re-called the reads through MiXCR, storing one row per CDR3 protein. The table records tens of thousands of distinct CDR3 sequences, about 24% of them present only once. About this clonotype itself: Antigen: not known.

The CDR3 is 19 residues long. CDR1 and CDR2 (germline): LGHNA, YSLEER. The V gene end was trimmed by 0 bases and the J gene end by 7 bases; junction bases not matched to a gene: 11. This receptor was taken from a human donor in good health (CMV status not recorded). Some clones in this sample may be carry-over from other donors' samples. This chain links TRBV4-3 with TRBJ2-2, with 13 bases lining up with TRBD2. The sequencing used CD8+ T cells from cultured PBMCs, collected from culture after CMV antigen stimulation. CDR3 in DNA: TGCGCCAGCAGCCAAGATGGTACTAGCGGGAGGGTCGGGGACGGGGAGCTGTTTTTT. Translated: CASSQDGTSGRVGDGELFF.